This entry lists 21 T cell receptor beta chains sequenced from one sample in a study of blood T cell repertoires in COVID-19 (TCRdb year 2020). Library preparation used the immunoSEQ multiplex PCR assay. TCRdb carries this immuneACCESS record with in-frame sequences only. Its versions omit some clonotypes, under half of them owing to an unresolved V gene in the studies checked, with the rest unexplained. This sample is represented by over 150,000 clones; approximately 88% of them were singletons. The ten largest clones add up to roughly 2.8% of the sample. Specimen: peripheral blood. All receptors derive from a woman in her sixties or seventies with acute or convalescent COVID-19.

This chain uses TRBV7-2 with TRBJ2-7, with TRBD2 matching 8 bases. The germline gives CDR1 SGHTA, CDR2 FQGNSA. This CDR3 is 15 amino acids long. V was pared by 5 bases and J by 0 bases, with 6 bases of the junction left unmatched. The CDR3 DNA follows: TGTGCCAGCAGCCTCGGGGGGGTCAGCTCCTACGAGCAGTACTTC. This gives the protein CASSLGGVSSYEQYF.

This sequence joins TRBV19 and TRBJ2-7, with unresolved D. CDR1 is LNHDA, CDR2 SQIVND, per germline (reference sequence). V shed 0 bases and J shed 0 bases, with 9 bases lying between them. The CDR3 contains 15 residues. As DNA, the CDR3 is TGTGCCAGTAGTATAGATGCGGCGGACTCCTACGAGCAGTACTTC. This encodes CASSIDAADSYEQYF. Full variable domain (rest looked up from reference TRBV19 and TRBJ2-7): DGGITQSPKYLFRKEGQNVTLSCEQNLNHDAMYWYRQDPGQGLRLIYYSQIVNDFQKGDIAEGYSVSREKKESFPLTVTSAQKNPTAFYLCASSIDAADSYEQYFGPGTRLTVT.

The chain has TRBV9 and TRBJ1-3; TRBD1 is a possible D gene (5 bases). V was pared by 3 bases and J by 0 bases, with 13 bases between. The CDR3 covers 16 residues. Germline CDR1 is SGDLS and CDR2 is YYNGEE. CDR3 sequence reads: CASSAPWGSSGNTIYF. The CDR3 region has the DNA TGTGCCAGCAGCGCCCCCTGGGGCAGCTCTGGAAACACCATATATTTT.

J is TRBJ1-5 and V is TRBV30; D ambiguous. The germline V gene encodes CDR1 GTSNPN and CDR2 SVGIG (reference sequence). V lost 0 bases and J 0 bases, leaving 9 bases between the germline ends. This CDR3 spans 15 amino acids. CDR3 protein: CAWSVRRNSNQPQHF. The CDR3 coding sequence is TGTGCCTGGAGTGTACGGCGGAATAGCAATCAGCCCCAGCATTTT.

The J gene is TRBJ2-3, the V gene TRBV20-1, with 7 nucleotides matching TRBD2. This CDR3 region has 15 residues. V lost 3 bases, J lost 4 bases, and 10 bases stayed unmatched. Germline CDR1 is DFQATT and CDR2 is SNEGSKA (reference sequence). As DNA, the CDR3 is TGCAGTGCTAGTCCTTTTAGGACTAGGGCAGATACGCAGTATTTT. It is translated as CSASPFRTRADTQYF.

The chain couples TRBV5-1 to TRBJ2-5, with 8 positions matching TRBD1. Trimming cost V 7 bases and J 4 bases; bases outside gene matches: 12. Per germline, CDR1 SGHRS and CDR2 YFSETQ. The CDR3 is made up of 15 amino acids. The CDR3 DNA reads as TGCGCCAGCGCCATAGCCCCAGGGGGCGCAGAGACCCAGTACTTC. This translates into CASAIAPGGAETQYF. The full variable domain, completed using reference TRBV5-1 and TRBJ2-5, is KAGVTQTPRYLIKTRGQQVTLSCSPISGHRSVSWYQQTPGQGLQFLFEYFSETQRNKGNFPGRFSGRQFSNSRSEMNVSTLELGDSALYLCASAIAPGGAETQYFGPGTRLLVL.

This clone was found once. The V call is TRBV6-5, the J call TRBJ2-5; no firm D call. The CDR3 spans 13 residues. V was cut by 3 bases and J by 1 base, with 6 bases left in between. Germline lookup yields CDR1 MNHEY and CDR2 SVGAGI. The CDR3 region has the DNA TGTGCCAGCAGTTATTTCCTCCAAGAGACCCAGTACTTC. It specifies CASSYFLQETQYF.

The genes are TRBV7-2 and TRBJ1-1, with unresolved D. The germline gives CDR1 SGHTA, CDR2 FQGNSA. Trimming took off 3 bases at V and 0 bases at J, with 17 bases between the two ends. The CDR3 has 17 amino acids. The CDR3 DNA sequence: TGTGCCAGCAGCTTCGGTCGCGGGTTACCCATGAACACTGAAGCTTTCTTT. Protein product: CASSFGRGLPMNTEAFF.

This clone was recorded at least ten times. The rearrangement links TRBV5-4 to TRBJ1-2; possible D gene TRBD1, 5 bases. There are 14 residues in the CDR3. CDR1 and CDR2 (germline): SGHNT, YYREEE (reference sequence). The V end was cut by 0 bases, the J end by 4 bases, with 10 bases between. CDR3 protein: CASSLEAGPYGYTF. CDR3 DNA: TGTGCCAGCAGCTTGGAGGCAGGGCCCTATGGCTACACCTTC. Variable domain in full (rest from reference TRBV5-4 and TRBJ1-2): ETGVTQSPTHLIKTRGQQVTLRCSSQSGHNTVSWYQQALGQGPQFIFQYYREEENGRGNFPPRFSGLQFPNYSSELNVNALELDDSALYLCASSLEAGPYGYTFGSGTRLTVV.

Only a few counts were recorded for this clone. This sample also contains other DNA sequences that code for the same CDR3. This rearrangement joins TRBV3-1 (or the pseudogene TRBV3-2) to TRBJ1-6; D not certain. CDR3 size: 14 residues. CDR1 is LGHDT, CDR2 YNNKEL, per germline (reference sequence). With 1 base removed from V and 4 bases from J, the gap between germline ends came to 5 bases. In nucleotides, the CDR3 is TGTGCCAGCAGCCAAGTGCAGTATAATTCACCCCTCCACTTT. The encoded protein is CASSQVQYNSPLHF.

The chain carries TRBV7-9 and TRBJ2-2; tentative D call: TRBD1 (6 bases). This CDR3 is built from 15 residues. The germline V and J ends were trimmed by 5 bases and 3 bases, with 13 bases remaining between them. Germline V CDR1 and CDR2: SEHNR, FQNEAQ (reference sequence). The CDR3 region is CASSPPRQDTGELFF. The CDR3 coding sequence is TGTGCCAGCAGCCCCCCCAGACAGGACACCGGGGAGCTGTTTTTT.

This chain connects TRBV10-3 to TRBJ1-5; TRBD1 matches 7 bases. Germline loops: CDR1 ENHRY, CDR2 SYGVKD. V lost 3 bases, J lost 4 bases, and 3 bases stayed unmatched. The length of the CDR3 is 14 residues. The CDR3 coding sequence is TGTGCCATCAGTGATTGGGACAGTAATCAGCCCCAGCATTTT. Its translation: CAISDWDSNQPQHF.

This rearrangement joins TRBV10-1 to TRBJ1-1, with TRBD1 as a possible D gene (5 bases). From germline, CDR1 is WNHNN and CDR2 SYGVQD (reference sequence). Trimming removed 0 bases from V and 0 bases from J, with 8 bases in between. This CDR3 has 15 residues. In DNA, the CDR3 is TGCGCCAGCAGTGAGTCTAGGGGCATGAACACTGAAGCTTTCTTT. Translation: CASSESRGMNTEAFF.

The chain employs TRBV10-1 and TRBJ2-1; perhaps TRBD2 as D (5 bases). Trimming shortened V by 3 bases and J by 2 bases, and 11 bases separated the two germline ends. CDR3 length: 15 amino acids. The germline V gene encodes CDR1 WNHNN and CDR2 SYGVQD (reference sequence). For the CDR3, the DNA is TGCGCCAGCAGTGACGGGGATAAACCCTACAATGAGCAGTTCTTC. It specifies CASSDGDKPYNEQFF.

The chain has TRBV7-8 and TRBJ1-1; D uncertain. CDR3 size: 15 residues. V was pared by 1 base and J by 0 bases, with 9 bases between. Germline assignment: CDR1 SGHVS and CDR2 FQNEAQ. In DNA, the CDR3 is TGTGCCAGCAGCTTAGTGGGCAGCCTGAACACTGAAGCTTTCTTT. This sequence encodes CASSLVGSLNTEAFF.

This rearrangement joins TRBV7-2 to TRBJ2-7; TRBD2 matches 11 bases. With V trimmed by 4 bases and J by 7 bases, 9 bases remained unmatched. Germline V gene lookup returns CDR1 SGHTA and CDR2 FQGNSA. This CDR3 has 15 amino acids. The CDR3 DNA is TGTGCCAGCAGCTCCCCTAGCGGGGGGCGGTGGGAGCAGTACTTC. Amino acids: CASSSPSGGRWEQYF.

This clone was seen a single time. This rearrangement joins TRBV7-6 to TRBJ1-2; 8 nucleotides align to TRBD1. Looked up from germline, CDR1 is SGHVS and CDR2 is FNYEAQ. The CDR3 is 16 residues long. V lost 1 base and J lost 7; bases outside the gene matches: 11. CDR3 residues: CASSLEPTGDAGGYTF. In DNA form, the CDR3 reads TGTGCCAGCAGCTTAGAACCGACAGGGGACGCGGGTGGCTACACCTTC.

The V and J genes are TRBV6-5 and TRBJ1-2, with D maybe TRBD1 (6 bases). Germline V lookup: CDR1 MNHEY, CDR2 SVGAGI. This CDR3 region has 14 residues. V dropped 6 bases and J dropped 4 bases, with 15 bases sitting between them. CDR3 in amino acids: CASRRQAGRYGYTF. The CDR3 nucleotides read TGTGCCAGCAGGAGACAGGCGGGTCGCTATGGCTACACCTTC.

This rearrangement joins TRBV28 to TRBJ1-5; TRBD1 aligns across 10 bases. V shed 3 bases and J 6 bases; nucleotides not matched to a gene: 8. This CDR3 spans 16 amino acids. Germline-derived CDR1 and CDR2 are MDHEN and SYDVKM. The CDR3 loop is CASSFPGQGFGQPQHF. As DNA, the CDR3 is TGTGCCAGCAGTTTCCCGGGACAGGGGTTTGGTCAGCCCCAGCATTTT.

This clone has just one count. This chain joins TRBV5-8 and TRBJ2-1; 9 positions agree with TRBD2. Germline assignment: CDR1 SGHTS and CDR2 YDEGEE. CDR3 length equals 13 residues. Trimming at V came to 3 bases and at J to 6 bases, leaving 1 base not matched to a gene. The CDR3 DNA follows: TGTGCCAGCAGCTGGCGGGGGGGCAATGAGCAGTTCTTC. This gives the protein CASSWRGGNEQFF.

The chain carries TRBV3-1 (or the pseudogene TRBV3-2) and TRBJ1-3; D gene uncertain. The germline V and J ends were trimmed by 0 bases and 0 bases, with 6 bases remaining between them. This CDR3 is 15 amino acids long. CDR1 is LGHDT and CDR2 is YNNKEL in the germline V gene (reference sequence). CDR3 loop: CASSQDLVSGNTIYF. The DNA for the CDR3 is TGTGCCAGCAGCCAAGACCTCGTCTCTGGAAACACCATATATTTT.